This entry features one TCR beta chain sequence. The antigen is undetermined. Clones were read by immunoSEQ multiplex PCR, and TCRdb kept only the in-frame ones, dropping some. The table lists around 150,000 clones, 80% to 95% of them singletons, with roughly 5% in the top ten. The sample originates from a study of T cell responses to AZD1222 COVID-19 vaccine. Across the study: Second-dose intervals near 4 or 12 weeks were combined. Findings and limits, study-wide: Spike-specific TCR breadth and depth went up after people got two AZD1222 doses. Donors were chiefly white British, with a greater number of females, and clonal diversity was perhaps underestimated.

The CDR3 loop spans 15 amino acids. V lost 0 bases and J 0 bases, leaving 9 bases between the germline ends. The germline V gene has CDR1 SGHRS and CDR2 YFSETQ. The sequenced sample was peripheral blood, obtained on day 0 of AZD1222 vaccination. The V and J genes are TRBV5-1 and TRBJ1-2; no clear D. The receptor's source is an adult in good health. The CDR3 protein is CASSLDRPSNYGYTF. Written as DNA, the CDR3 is TGCGCCAGCAGCTTGGACAGACCCTCTAACTATGGCTACACCTTC.